The T cell receptor (beta chain) under discussion was sequenced for a study of CD8+CD57+ T cells in acquired aplastic anemia. Trimming removed 11 bases at V and 0 bases at J, with 10 bases between. The CDR3 loop spans 12 amino acids. CDR1 MNHEY and CDR2 SVGEGT come from the germline V gene. Genomic DNA served as template for TCR beta VDJ and CDR3 profiling. TCRdb ran MiXCR on the reads and lists one entry per CDR3 protein. This table holds roughly 200,000 distinct CDR3 sequences, around 63% found once. This clonotype was seen ten or more times. This clonotype was obtained from a human donor in good health. Material for sequencing was sorted CD4+, CD8+, or CD8+CD57+ T cells (not recorded which) from PBMCs. This sequence joins TRBV6-2 or TRBV6-3 and TRBJ1-1, with unresolved D. The CDR3 is CAELILNTEAFF. Here the CDR3 DNA reads TGTGCCGAGCTCATTTTGAACACTGAAGCTTTCTTT.